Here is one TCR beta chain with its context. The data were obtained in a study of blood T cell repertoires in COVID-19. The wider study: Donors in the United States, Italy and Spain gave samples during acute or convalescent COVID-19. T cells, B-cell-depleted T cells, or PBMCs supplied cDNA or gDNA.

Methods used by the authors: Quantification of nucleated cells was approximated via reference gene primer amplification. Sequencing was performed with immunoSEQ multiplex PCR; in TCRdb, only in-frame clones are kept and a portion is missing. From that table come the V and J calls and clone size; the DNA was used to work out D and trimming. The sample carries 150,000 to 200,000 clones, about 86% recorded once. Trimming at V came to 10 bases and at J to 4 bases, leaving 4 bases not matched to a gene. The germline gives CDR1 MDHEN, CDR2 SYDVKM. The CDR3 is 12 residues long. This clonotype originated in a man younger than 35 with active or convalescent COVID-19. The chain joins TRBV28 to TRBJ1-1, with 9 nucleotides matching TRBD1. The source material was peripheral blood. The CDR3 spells CATAQGATEAFF. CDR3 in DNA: TGTGCCACTGCACAGGGGGCCACTGAAGCTTTCTTT.